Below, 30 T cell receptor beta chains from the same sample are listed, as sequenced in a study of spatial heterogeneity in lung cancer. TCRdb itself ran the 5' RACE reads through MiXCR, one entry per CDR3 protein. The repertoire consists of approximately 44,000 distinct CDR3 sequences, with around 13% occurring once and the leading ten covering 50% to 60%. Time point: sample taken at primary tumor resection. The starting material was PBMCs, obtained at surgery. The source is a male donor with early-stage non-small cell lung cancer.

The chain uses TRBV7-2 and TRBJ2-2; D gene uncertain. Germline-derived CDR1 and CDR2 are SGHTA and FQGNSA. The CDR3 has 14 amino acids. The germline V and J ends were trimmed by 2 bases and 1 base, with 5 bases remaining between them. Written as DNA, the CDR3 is TGTGCCAGCAGCTTATACAGGAACACCGGGGAGCTGTTTTTT. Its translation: CASSLYRNTGELFF.

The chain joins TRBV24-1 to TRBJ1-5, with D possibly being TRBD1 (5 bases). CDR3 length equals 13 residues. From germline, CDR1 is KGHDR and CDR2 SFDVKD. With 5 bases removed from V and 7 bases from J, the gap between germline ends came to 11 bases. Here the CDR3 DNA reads TGTGCCACCAGTGGGAGGCGGGACCAGCCCCAGCATTTT. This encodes CATSGRRDQPQHF.

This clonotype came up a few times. In DNA, the CDR3 is TGTGCCAGCAGTGAAAAAGTTCAGCCCCAGCATTTT. Residues: CASSEKVQPQHF. The genes are TRBV6-1 and TRBJ1-5; D call uncertain. The germline V and J ends were trimmed by 2 bases and 6 bases, with 5 bases remaining between them. CDR3 length: 12 amino acids. Germline V gene data show CDR1 as MNHNS and CDR2 as SASEGT.

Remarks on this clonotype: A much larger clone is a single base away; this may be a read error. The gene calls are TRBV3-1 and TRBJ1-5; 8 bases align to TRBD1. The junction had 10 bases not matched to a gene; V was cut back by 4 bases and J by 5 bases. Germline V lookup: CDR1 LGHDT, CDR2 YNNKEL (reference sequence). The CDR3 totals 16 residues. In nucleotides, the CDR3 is TGTGCCAGCAGCCTCACCGGACAGGGCCGGCATCAGCCCCAGCATTTT. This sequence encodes CASSLTGQGRHQPQHF.

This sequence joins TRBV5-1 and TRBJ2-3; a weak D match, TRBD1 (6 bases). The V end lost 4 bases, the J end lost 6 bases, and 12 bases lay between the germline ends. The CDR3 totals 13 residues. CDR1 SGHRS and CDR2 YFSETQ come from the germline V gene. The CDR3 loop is CASSVGAEDTQYF. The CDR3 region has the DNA TGCGCCAGCAGCGTGGGGGCGGAGGATACGCAGTATTTT.

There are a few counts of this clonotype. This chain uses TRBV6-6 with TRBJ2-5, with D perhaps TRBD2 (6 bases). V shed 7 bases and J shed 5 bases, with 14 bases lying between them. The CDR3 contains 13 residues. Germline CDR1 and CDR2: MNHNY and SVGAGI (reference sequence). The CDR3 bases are TGTGCCAGCACCGTGCGGGGTAGGGAGACCCAGTACTTC. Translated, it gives CASTVRGRETQYF.

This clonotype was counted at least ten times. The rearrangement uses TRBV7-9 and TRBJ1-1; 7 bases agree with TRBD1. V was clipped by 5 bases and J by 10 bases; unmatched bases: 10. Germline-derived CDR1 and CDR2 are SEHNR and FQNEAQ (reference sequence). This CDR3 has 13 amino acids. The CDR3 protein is CASSGLGQEAAFF. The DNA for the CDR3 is TGTGCCAGCAGCGGCCTTGGACAGGAGGCAGCTTTCTTT.

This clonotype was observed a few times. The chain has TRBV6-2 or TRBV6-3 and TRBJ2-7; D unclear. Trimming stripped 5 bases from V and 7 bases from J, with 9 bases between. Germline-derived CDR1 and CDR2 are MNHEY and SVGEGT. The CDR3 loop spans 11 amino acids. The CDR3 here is CASSRTREQYF. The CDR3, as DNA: TGTGCCAGCAGTAGAACGAGGGAGCAGTACTTC.

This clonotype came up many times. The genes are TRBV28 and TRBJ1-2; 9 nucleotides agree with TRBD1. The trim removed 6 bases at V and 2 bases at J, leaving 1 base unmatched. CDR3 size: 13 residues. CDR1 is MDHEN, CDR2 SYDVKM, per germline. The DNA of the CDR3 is TGTGCCAGCAGGGGACAGGGCAACTATGGCTACACCTTC. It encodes CASRGQGNYGYTF.

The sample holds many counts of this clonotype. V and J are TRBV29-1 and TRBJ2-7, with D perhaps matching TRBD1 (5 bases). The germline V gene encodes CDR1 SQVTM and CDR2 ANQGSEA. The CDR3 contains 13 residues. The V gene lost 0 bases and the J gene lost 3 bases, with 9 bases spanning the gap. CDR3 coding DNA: TGCAGCGTTGAAGATCCAGGGAACTACGAGCAGTACTTC. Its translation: CSVEDPGNYEQYF.

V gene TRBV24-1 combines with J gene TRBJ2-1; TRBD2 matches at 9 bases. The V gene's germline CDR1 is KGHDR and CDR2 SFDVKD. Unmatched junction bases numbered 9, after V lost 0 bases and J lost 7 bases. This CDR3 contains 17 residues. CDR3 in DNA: TGTGCCACCAGTGATTTGAGGCGGGAGGGCCCGGGAAATGAGCAGTTCTTC. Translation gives CATSDLRREGPGNEQFF.

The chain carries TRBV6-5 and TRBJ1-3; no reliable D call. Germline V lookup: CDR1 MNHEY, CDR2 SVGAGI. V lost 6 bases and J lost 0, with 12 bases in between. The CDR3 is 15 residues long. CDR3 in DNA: TGTGCCAGCAGCCCAGGACGGACCTCTGGAAACACCATATATTTT. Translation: CASSPGRTSGNTIYF.

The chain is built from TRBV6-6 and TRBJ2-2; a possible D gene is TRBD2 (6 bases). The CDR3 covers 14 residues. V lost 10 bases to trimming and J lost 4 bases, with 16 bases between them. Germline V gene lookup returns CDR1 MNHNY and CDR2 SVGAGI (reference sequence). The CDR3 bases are TGTGCCATCACGGACGCGGGGCGCACCGGGGAGCTGTTTTTT. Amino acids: CAITDAGRTGELFF.

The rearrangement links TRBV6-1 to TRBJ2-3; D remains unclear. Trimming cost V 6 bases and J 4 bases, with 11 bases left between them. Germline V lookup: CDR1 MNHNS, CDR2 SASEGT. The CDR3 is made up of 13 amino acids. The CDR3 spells CASRTGQSDTQYF. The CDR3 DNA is TGTGCCAGCAGAACCGGGCAGTCAGATACGCAGTATTTT.

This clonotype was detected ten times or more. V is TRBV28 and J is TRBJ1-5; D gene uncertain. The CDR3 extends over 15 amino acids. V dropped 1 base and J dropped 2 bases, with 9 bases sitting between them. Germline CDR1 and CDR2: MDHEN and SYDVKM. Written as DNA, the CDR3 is TGTGCCAGCAGTTTATCTTTGATAGGCAATCAGCCCCAGCATTTT. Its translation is CASSLSLIGNQPQHF.

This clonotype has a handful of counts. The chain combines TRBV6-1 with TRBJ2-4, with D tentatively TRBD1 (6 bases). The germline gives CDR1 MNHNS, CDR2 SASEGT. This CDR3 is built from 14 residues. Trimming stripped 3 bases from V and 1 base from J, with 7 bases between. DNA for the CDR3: TGTGCCAGCAGTGACCAGGGGGCCAAAAACATTCAGTACTTC. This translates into CASSDQGAKNIQYF.

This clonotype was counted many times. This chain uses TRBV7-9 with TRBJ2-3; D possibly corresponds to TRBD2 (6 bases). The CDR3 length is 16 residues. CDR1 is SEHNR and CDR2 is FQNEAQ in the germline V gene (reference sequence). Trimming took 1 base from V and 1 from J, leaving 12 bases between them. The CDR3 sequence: CASSLDAGRRTDTQYF. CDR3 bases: TGTGCCAGCAGCTTAGATGCGGGGAGACGCACAGATACGCAGTATTTT.

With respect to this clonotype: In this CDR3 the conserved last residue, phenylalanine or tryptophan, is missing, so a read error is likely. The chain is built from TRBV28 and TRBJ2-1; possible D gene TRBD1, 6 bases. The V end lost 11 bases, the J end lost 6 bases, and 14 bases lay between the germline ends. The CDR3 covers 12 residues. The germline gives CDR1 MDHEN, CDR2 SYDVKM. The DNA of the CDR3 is TGTGCCTGGTCAGGGGAAGGCAATGAGCAGTTCTCC. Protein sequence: CAWSGEGNEQFS.

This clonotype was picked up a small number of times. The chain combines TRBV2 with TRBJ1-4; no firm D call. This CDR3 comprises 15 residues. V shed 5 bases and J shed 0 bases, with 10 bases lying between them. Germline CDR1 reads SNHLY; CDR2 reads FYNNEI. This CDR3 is CASSLGGATNEKLFF. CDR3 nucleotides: TGTGCCAGCAGTTTGGGCGGAGCAACTAATGAAAAACTGTTTTTT.

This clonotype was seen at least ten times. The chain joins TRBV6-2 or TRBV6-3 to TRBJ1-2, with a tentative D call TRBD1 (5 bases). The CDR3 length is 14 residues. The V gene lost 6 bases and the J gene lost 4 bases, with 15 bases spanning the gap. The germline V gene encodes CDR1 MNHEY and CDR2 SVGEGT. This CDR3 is CASSLQAGAYGYTF. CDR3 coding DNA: TGTGCCAGCAGCCTACAGGCGGGAGCCTATGGCTACACCTTC.

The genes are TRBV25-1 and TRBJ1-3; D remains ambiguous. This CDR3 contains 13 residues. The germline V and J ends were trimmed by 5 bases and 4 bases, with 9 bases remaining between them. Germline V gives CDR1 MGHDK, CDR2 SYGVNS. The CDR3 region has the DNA TGTGCCAGCAGTTCCCGGTCCGGAAACACCATATATTTT. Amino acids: CASSSRSGNTIYF.

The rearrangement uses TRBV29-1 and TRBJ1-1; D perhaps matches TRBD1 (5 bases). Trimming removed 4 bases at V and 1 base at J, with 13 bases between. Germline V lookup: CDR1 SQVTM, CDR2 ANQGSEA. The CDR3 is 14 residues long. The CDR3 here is CSVGGSRENTEAFF. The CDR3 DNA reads TGCAGCGTTGGGGGGAGCAGGGAGAACACTGAAGCTTTCTTT.

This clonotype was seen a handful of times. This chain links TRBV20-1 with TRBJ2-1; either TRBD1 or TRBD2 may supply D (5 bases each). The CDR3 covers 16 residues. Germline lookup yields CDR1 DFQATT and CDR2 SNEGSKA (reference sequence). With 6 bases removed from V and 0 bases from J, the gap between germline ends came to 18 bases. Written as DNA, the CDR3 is TGCAGTGCCCCCGACGTGGGACCGAGCTCCTACAATGAGCAGTTCTTC. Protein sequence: CSAPDVGPSSYNEQFF.

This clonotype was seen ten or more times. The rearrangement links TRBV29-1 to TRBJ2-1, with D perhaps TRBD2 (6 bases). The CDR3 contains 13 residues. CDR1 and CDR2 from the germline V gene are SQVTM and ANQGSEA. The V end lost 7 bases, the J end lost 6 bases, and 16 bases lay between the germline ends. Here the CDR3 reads CSGSAGPTNEQFF. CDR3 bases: TGCAGCGGTTCCGCGGGGCCTACCAATGAGCAGTTCTTC.

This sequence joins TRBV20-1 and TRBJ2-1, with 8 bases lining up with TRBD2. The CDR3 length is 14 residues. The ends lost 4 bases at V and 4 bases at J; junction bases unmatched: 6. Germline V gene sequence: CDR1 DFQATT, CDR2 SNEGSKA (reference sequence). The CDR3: CSATPTSGYNEQFF. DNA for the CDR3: TGCAGTGCTACGCCCACTAGCGGATACAATGAGCAGTTCTTC.

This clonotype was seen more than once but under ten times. The CDR3 reads CASSSGAGDNYEQYF. CDR3 coding DNA: TGTGCCAGCAGCTCGGGAGCGGGCGACAACTACGAGCAGTACTTC. The rearrangement links TRBV11-2 to TRBJ2-7, with a possible D match to TRBD2 (6 bases). This CDR3 has 15 amino acids. From germline, CDR1 is SGHAT and CDR2 FQNNGV. The V and J ends lost 4 bases and 3 bases respectively, with 16 bases between them.

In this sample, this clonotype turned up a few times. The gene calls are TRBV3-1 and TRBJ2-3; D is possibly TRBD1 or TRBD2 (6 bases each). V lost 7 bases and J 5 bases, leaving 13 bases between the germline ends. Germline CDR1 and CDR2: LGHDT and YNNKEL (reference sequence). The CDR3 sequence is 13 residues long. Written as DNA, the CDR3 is TGTGCCAGCACGAACCGGGGGCAAGATACGCAGTATTTT. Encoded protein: CASTNRGQDTQYF.

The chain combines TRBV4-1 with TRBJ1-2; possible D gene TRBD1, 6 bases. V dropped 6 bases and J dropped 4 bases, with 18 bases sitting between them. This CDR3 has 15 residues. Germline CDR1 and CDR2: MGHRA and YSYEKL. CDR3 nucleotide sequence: TGCGCCAGCAGACTAACCCCGACAGGCCCCTATGGCTACACCTTC. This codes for CASRLTPTGPYGYTF.

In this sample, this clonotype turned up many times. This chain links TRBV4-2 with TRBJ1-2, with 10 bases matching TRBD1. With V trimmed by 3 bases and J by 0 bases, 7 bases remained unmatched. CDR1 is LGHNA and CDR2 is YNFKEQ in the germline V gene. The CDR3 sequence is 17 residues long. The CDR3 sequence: CASSHTTGGPSNYGYTF. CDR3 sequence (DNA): TGTGCCAGCAGCCACACGACAGGGGGCCCTTCTAACTATGGCTACACCTTC.

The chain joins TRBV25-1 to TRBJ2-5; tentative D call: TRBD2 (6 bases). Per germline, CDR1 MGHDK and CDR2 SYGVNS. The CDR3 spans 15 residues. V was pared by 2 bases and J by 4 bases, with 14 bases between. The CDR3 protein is CASSERGFGGETQYF. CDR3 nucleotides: TGTGCCAGCAGTGAAAGGGGATTCGGGGGAGAGACCCAGTACTTC.